Listed below are T cell receptor beta chains from one sample, sequenced in a study of T cells in Graves' hyperthyroidism and ophthalmopathy. TCRdb re-analysed the multiplex PCR reads in MiXCR, keeping a single row per CDR3 protein. The table lists over 150,000 distinct CDR3 sequences, 17% of them singletons, with around 52% in the top ten. The specimen sequenced was blood. Source of these receptors: a woman aged 50 to 65 with Graves' hyperthyroidism. The CDR3 runs from the conserved cysteine through the conserved F or W. Fields, in order: CDR3 length, clone size, J gene, V gene, D gene, CDR3 DNA, CDR3 protein. The D gene is left open where the match is weak. The size field is filled for only some rows; it gives once, few, many or a size class.

14 | many | TRBJ2-7 | TRBV20-1 | NA | TGCAGTGCAGACAGACCAGGGGTTGTCTACGAGCAGTACTTC | CSADRPGVVYEQYF
16 | NA | TRBJ2-3 | TRBV24-1 | TRBD2 | TGTGCCACCAGTGACCCTAGCGGGAGATTTGGAGATACGCAGTATTTT | CATSDPSGRFGDTQYF
15 | many | TRBJ2-7 | TRBV7-9 | TRBD1 | TGTGCCAGCAGCTTGGGGACAGGGGGTCTCGGAGAGCAGTACTTC | CASSLGTGGLGEQYF
13 | many | TRBJ2-7 | TRBV20-1 | NA | TGCAGTTGCCACCTGGGGGACTCCTACGAGCAGTACTTC | CSCHLGDSYEQYF
13 | NA | TRBJ1-1 | TRBV19 | NA | TGTGCCAGTAGTATCCGGGGAACCGCTGAAGCTTTCTTT | CASSIRGTAEAFF
15 | few | TRBJ1-5 | TRBV5-5 | TRBD1 | TGTGCCAGCAGCTTTACGGGACAGCGAAATCAGCCCCAGCATTTT | CASSFTGQRNQPQHF
15 | many | TRBJ1-2 | TRBV30 | NA | TGTGCCTGGAGTGTTGGCACAGCCGATAACTATGGCTACACCTTC | CAWSVGTADNYGYTF
13 | NA | TRBJ2-2 | TRBV18 | NA | TGTGCCAGCTCCGGGACCATCACCGGGGAGCTGTTTTTT | CASSGTITGELFF
19 | NA | TRBJ2-7 | TRBV2 | TRBD2 | TGTGCCAGCAGTTCCGGTGGGGCCGTGACTAGCGGGAGCCCCTACGAGCAGTACTTC | CASSSGGAVTSGSPYEQYF
14 | many | TRBJ1-4 | TRBV11-2 | NA | TGTGCCAGCAGCTTAGGGGCAGAAAATGAAAAACTGTTTTTT | CASSLGAENEKLFF
11 | NA | TRBJ2-5 | TRBV2 | NA | TGTGCCAGCACCCCCGTAGAGATACAGTACTTC | CASTPVEIQYF
13 | NA | TRBJ2-7 | TRBV28 | NA | TGTGCCAGCAGTTATCTGGGAACGAGCGAGCAGTACTTC | CASSYLGTSEQYF
16 | once | TRBJ2-1 | TRBV30 | TRBD2 | TGTGCCTGGATCCCTAGCGGGAGGAGTCCCTACAATGAGCAGTTCTTC | CAWIPSGRSPYNEQFF
14 | many | TRBJ2-1 | TRBV28 | NA | TGTGCCAGCAGTCCCCACGCCTCCTACAATGAGCAGTTCTTC | CASSPHASYNEQFF
14 | few | TRBJ2-3 | TRBV12-5 | NA | TGTGCTAGTGGTTTGGTCATAAGCACAGATACGCAGTATTTT | CASGLVISTDTQYF
18 | many | TRBJ1-6 | TRBV6-1 | TRBD1 | TGTGCCAGCAGTGAAAAGACGGGACAGGGGACTAGTAATTCACCCCTCCACTTT | CASSEKTGQGTSNSPLHF
14 | many | TRBJ1-1 | TRBV10-3 | NA | TGTGCCATCAGTGACTACAGCATGAACACTGAAGCTTTCTTT | CAISDYSMNTEAFF
15 | few | TRBJ2-1 | TRBV7-3 | TRBD1 | TGTGCCAGCAGCTATGGGACAGGGTCAAACAATGAGCAGTTCTTC | CASSYGTGSNNEQFF
12 | few | TRBJ2-3 | TRBV6-1 | TRBD2 | TGTGCCAGCAGTCGAGCGGGAGGTACGCAGTATTTT | CASSRAGGTQYF
15 | many | TRBJ2-7 | TRBV7-9 | NA | TGTGCCAGCAGCCCCCCCGGGCGCAGCTCCTACGAGCAGTACTTC | CASSPPGRSSYEQYF
14 | many | TRBJ2-7 | TRBV6-1 | TRBD1 | TGTGCCAGCAGTAACGACAGGGTGAAGTACGAGCAGTACTTC | CASSNDRVKYEQYF
13 | many | TRBJ1-1 | TRBV7-3 | NA | TGTGCCAGCAGCCCATCTTGGCAGGGTGAAGCTTTCTTT | CASSPSWQGEAFF
13 | few | TRBJ1-4 | TRBV7-9 | NA | TGTGCCAGCAGCTTTACCGATAATGAAAAACTGTTTTTT | CASSFTDNEKLFF
13 | few | TRBJ2-7 | TRBV28 | TRBD1 | TGTGCCAGCTACGGGACAGGTACCTACGAGCAGTACTTC | CASYGTGTYEQYF